The following is a T cell receptor (beta chain) sequence with its context. Original processing notes: Estimates of nucleated cell counts were drawn from the amplification of reference gene primers. Profiling relied on immunoSEQ multiplex PCR, and the TCRdb table lists in-frame clones only, not all of them. The V and J calls and clone size are taken from that table; D and trimming were inferred from the DNA. The sample records roughly 250,000 clones, roughly 79% being singletons. The germline gives CDR1 MNHEY, CDR2 SVGEGT. J lost 6 bases, V lost 2 bases, and 5 bases had no gene match. The CDR3 totals 14 residues. The data originate from a study of blood T cell repertoires in COVID-19. The overall study: Acute and convalescent COVID-19 specimens originated in the United States, Italy and Spain. PBMCs, B-cell-depleted T cells, or T cells were the source of the cDNA or gDNA that made up the material.

The chain employs TRBV6-2 or TRBV6-3 and TRBJ2-7, with 9 bases aligning to TRBD2. The sequenced sample was peripheral blood. The sequence came from a woman aged 55-70 years with active or convalescent COVID-19. The CDR3 region has the DNA TGTGCCAGCAGTTACGGGCTAGCGGGGCGCGAGCAGTACTTC. This codes for CASSYGLAGREQYF.